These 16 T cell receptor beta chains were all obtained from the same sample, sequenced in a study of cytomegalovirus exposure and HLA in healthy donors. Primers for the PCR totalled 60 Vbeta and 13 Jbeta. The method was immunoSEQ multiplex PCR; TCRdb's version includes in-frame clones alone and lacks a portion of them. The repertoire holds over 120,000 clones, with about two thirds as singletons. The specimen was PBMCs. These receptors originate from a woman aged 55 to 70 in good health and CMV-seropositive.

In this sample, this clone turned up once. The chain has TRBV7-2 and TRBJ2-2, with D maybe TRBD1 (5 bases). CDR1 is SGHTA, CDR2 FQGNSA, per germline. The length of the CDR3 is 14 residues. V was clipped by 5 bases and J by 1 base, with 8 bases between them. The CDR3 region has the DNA TGTGCCAGCAGCCGTGACAGGAACACCGGGGAGCTGTTTTTT. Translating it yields CASSRDRNTGELFF.

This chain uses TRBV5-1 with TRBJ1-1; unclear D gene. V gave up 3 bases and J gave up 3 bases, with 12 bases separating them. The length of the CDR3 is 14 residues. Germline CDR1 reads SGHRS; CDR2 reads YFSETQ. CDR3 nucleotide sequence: TGCGCCAGCAGCTCGAGGGTTGGGTACACTGAAGCTTTCTTT. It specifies CASSSRVGYTEAFF.

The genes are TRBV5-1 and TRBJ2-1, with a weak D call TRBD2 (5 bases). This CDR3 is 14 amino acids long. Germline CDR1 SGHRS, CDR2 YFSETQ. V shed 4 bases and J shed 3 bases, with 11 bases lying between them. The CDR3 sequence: CASSPRTFYNEQFF. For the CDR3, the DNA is TGCGCCAGCAGCCCGCGGACTTTCTACAATGAGCAGTTCTTC. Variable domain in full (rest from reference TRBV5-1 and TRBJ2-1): KAGVTQTPRYLIKTRGQQVTLSCSPISGHRSVSWYQQTPGQGLQFLFEYFSETQRNKGNFPGRFSGRQFSNSRSEMNVSTLELGDSALYLCASSPRTFYNEQFFGPGTRLTVL.

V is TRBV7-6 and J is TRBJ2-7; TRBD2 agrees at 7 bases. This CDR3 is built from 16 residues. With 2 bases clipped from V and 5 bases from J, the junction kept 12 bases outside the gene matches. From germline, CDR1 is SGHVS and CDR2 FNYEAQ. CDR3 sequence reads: CASSLRTSVSPDEQYF. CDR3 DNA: TGTGCCAGCAGCTTACGCACTAGCGTTTCGCCTGACGAGCAGTACTTC. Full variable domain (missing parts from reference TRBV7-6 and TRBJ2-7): GAGVSQSPRYKVTKRGQDVALRCDPISGHVSLYWYRQALGQGPEFLTYFNYEAQQDKSGLPNDRFSAERPEGSISTLTIQRTEQRDSAMYRCASSLRTSVSPDEQYFGPGTRLTVT.

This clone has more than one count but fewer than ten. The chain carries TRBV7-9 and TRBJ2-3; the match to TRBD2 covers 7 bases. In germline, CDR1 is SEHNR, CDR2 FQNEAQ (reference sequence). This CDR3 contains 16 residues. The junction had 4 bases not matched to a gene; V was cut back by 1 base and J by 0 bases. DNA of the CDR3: TGTGCCAGCAGCTTAGTCGGGGGAGGGAGCACAGATACGCAGTATTTT. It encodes CASSLVGGGSTDTQYF.

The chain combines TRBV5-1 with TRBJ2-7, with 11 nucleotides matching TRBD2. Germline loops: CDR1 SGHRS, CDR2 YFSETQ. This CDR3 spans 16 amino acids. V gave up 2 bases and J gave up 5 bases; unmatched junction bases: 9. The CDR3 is CASSLTSGSLSHEQYF. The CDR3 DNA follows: TGCGCCAGCAGCTTAACTAGCGGGAGTCTAAGCCACGAGCAGTACTTC.

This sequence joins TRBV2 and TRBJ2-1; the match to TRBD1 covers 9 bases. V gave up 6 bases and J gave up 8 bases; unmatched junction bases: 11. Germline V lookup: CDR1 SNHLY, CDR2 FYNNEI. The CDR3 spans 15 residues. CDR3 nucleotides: TGTGCCAGCAGCTTCGACAGGGGGAAGTCGGATGAGCAGTTCTTC. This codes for CASSFDRGKSDEQFF.

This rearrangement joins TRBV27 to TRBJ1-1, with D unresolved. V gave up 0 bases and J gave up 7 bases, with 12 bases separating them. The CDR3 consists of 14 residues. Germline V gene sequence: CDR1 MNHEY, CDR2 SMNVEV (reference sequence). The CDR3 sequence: CASSLSGQPNEAFF. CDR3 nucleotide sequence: TGTGCCAGCAGTTTATCTGGGCAGCCCAATGAAGCTTTCTTT.

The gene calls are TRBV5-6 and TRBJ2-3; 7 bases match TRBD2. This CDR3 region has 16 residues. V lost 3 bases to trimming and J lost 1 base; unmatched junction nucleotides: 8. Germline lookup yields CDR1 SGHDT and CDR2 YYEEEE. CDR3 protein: CASSSPSSGRTDTQYF. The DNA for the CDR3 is TGTGCCAGCAGCTCGCCCTCTAGCGGACGCACAGATACGCAGTATTTT.

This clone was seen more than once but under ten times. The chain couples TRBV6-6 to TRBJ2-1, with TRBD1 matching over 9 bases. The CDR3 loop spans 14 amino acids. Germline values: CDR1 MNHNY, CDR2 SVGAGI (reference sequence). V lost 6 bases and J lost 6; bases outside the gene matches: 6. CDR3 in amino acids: CASRTGTGLNEQFF. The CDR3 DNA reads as TGTGCCAGCAGGACCGGGACAGGGCTCAATGAGCAGTTCTTC.

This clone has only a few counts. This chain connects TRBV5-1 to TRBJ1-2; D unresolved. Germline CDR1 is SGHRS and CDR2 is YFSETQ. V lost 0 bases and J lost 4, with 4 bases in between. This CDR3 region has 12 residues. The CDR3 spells CASSLDSYGYTF. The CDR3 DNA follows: TGCGCCAGCAGCTTGGACAGCTATGGCTACACCTTC.

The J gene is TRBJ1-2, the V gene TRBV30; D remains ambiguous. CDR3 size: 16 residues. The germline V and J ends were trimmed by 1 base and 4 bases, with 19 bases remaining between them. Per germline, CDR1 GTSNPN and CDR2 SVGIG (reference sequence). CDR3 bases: TGTGCCTGGAGTGGCTTGGGCGCTGGCAGCTCCTATGGCTACACCTTC. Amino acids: CAWSGLGAGSSYGYTF.

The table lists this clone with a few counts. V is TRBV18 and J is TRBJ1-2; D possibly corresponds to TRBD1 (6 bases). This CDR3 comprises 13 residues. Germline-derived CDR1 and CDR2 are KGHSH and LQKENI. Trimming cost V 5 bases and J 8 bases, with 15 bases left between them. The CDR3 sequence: CASSGDTSWGYTF. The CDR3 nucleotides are TGTGCCAGCTCAGGGGACACCTCCTGGGGCTACACCTTC.

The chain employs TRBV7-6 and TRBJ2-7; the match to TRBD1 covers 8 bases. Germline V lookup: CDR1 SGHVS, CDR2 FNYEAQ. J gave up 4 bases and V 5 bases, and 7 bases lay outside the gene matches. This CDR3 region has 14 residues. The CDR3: CASSIGTGVYEQYF. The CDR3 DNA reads TGTGCCAGCAGCATCGGGACAGGAGTTTACGAGCAGTACTTC.

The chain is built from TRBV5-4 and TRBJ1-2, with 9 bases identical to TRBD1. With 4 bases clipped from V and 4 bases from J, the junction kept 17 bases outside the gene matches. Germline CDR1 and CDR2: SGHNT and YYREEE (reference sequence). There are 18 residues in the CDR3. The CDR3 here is CASSARDRDLMGGYGYTF. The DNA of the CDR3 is TGTGCCAGCAGCGCCCGGGACAGGGATTTAATGGGGGGCTATGGCTACACCTTC.

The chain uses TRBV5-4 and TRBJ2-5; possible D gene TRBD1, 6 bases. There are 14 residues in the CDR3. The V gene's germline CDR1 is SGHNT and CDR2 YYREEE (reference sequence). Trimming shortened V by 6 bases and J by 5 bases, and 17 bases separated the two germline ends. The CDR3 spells CASTQRGGIETQYF. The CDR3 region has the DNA TGTGCCAGCACCCAGCGAGGGGGAATTGAGACCCAGTACTTC.